This T cell receptor (beta chain) was sequenced during a study of cytomegalovirus exposure and HLA in healthy donors. PCR employed 60 Vbeta and 13 Jbeta primers. Repertoires were generated with immunoSEQ multiplex PCR, while TCRdb's copy carries only in-frame clones and drops some. This table holds about 200,000 clones, more than 75% found once. Study findings and constraints: With later analysis, a missense DCLRE1C variant became linked to TCR beta V- and J-gene trimming. A further, later analysis showed that HLA-associated TCR beta chains (compared with equally common others) were more clonally expanded. CMV serostatus stood as the only immune exposure information on hand.

V was clipped by 4 bases and J by 0 bases; unmatched bases: 9. CDR3 length: 17 residues. Germline V gives CDR1 LGHNA, CDR2 YNFKEQ. On this clone: Its target is not known.

This clonotype was obtained from a woman in her 50s in good health and CMV-seropositive. Sequencing was performed on PBMCs. The V and J genes are TRBV4-2 and TRBJ1-2, with 9 bases aligning to TRBD1. The DNA of the CDR3 is TGTGCCAGCAGCCTCGGACAGGGGTTGCAAGCTAACTATGGCTACACCTTC. It is translated as CASSLGQGLQANYGYTF.